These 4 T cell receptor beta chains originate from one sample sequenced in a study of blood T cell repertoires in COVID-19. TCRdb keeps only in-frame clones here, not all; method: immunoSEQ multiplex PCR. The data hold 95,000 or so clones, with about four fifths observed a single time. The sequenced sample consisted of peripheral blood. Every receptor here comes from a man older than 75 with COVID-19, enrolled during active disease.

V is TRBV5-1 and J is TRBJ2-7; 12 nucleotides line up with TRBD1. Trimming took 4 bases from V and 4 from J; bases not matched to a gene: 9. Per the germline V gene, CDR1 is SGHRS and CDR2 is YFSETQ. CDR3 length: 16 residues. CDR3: CASSVAGTGGAYEQYF. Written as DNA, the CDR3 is TGCGCCAGCAGCGTCGCCGGGACAGGGGGCGCGTACGAGCAGTACTTC.

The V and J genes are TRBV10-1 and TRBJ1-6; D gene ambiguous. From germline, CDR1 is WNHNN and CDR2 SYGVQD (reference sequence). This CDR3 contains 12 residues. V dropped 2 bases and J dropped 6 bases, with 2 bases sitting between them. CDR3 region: CASSERNSPLHF. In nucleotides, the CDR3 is TGCGCCAGCAGTGAGCGTAATTCACCCCTCCACTTT.

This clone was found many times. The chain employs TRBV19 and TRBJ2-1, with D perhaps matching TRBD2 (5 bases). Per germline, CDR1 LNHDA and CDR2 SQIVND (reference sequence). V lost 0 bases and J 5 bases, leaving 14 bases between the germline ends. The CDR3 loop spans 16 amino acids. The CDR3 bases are TGTGCCAGTAGTATAGACCCCTCCGGGGAGCACAATGAGCAGTTCTTC. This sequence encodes CASSIDPSGEHNEQFF.

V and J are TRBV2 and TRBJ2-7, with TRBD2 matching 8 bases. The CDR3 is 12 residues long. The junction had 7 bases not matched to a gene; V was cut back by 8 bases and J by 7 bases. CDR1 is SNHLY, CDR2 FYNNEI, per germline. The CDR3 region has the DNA TGTGCCAGCCGCCTAGCGGGCGGGGAGCAGTACTTC. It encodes CASRLAGGEQYF.